This TCR beta chain is drawn from a study of blood T cell repertoires in COVID-19. Original processing notes: Amplifying reference gene primers gave estimates of nucleated cell counts. Repertoires were generated with immunoSEQ multiplex PCR, while TCRdb's copy carries only in-frame clones and drops some. From that table come the V and J calls and clone size; the DNA was used to work out D and trimming. The sample carries approximately 200,000 clones, approximately 86% recorded once. The CDR3 totals 12 residues. V lost 7 bases to trimming and J lost 8 bases; unmatched junction nucleotides: 6. Germline CDR1 and CDR2: LNHDA and SQIVND (reference sequence).

This TCR was recovered from a man aged 18 to 29 with acute COVID-19. The sequenced sample consisted of PBMCs or T cells enriched from blood (not recorded which). The rearrangement links TRBV19 to TRBJ1-2, with 8 bases identical to TRBD1. Written as DNA, the CDR3 is TGTGCCAGTACCCCAGGGGGCGGAGGCTACACCTTC. Protein: CASTPGGGGYTF. Together with reference TRBV19 and TRBJ1-2, the CDR3 gives the full variable domain: DGGITQSPKYLFRKEGQNVTLSCEQNLNHDAMYWYRQDPGQGLRLIYYSQIVNDFQKGDIAEGYSVSREKKESFPLTVTSAQKNPTAFYLCASTPGGGGYTFGSGTRLTVV.